The present T cell receptor beta chain was sequenced within a study of T cells after yellow fever vaccination. One entry per CDR3 protein, called by TCRdb with MiXCR from the 5' RACE reads. The sample lists around 360,000 distinct CDR3 sequences; around a tenth were seen once. This clonotype has a count of ten or more. CDR3 length: 19 residues. J gave up 7 bases and V 0 bases, and 14 bases lay outside the gene matches. Per the germline V gene, CDR1 is LGHNA and CDR2 is YSLEER. The sample consisted of PBMCs, taken on the day of the first yellow fever vaccination. The source is a man aged 18 to 30 who received the YFV17D yellow fever vaccine. The chain recombines TRBV4-3 with TRBJ2-1, with 11 bases that match TRBD2. DNA for the CDR3: TGCGCCAGCAGCCAAGATTTGATGGCTAGCGGGGGGCGGGGGAATGAGCAGTTCTTC. Its protein product is CASSQDLMASGGRGNEQFF.